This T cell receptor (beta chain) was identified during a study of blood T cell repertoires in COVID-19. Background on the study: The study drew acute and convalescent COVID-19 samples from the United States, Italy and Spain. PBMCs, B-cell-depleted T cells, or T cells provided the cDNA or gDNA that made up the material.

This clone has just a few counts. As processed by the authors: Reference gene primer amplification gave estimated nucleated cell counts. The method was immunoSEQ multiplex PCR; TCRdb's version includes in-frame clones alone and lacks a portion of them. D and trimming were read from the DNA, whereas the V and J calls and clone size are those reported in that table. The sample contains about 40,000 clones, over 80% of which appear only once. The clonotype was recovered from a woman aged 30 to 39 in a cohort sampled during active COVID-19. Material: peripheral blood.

The CDR3 sequence is CATSRDPGQGSSPLHF. In DNA form, the CDR3 reads TGTGCCACCAGCAGAGATCCTGGACAGGGTAGTTCACCCCTCCACTTT. The chain has TRBV15 and TRBJ1-6; 8 bases are shared with TRBD1. Germline CDR1 is LNHNV and CDR2 is YYDKDF (reference sequence). The junction had 7 bases not matched to a gene; V was cut back by 0 bases and J by 9 bases. This CDR3 has 16 residues. Complete variable domain (other parts from reference TRBV15 and TRBJ1-6): DAMVIQNPRYQVTQFGKPVTLSCSQTLNHNVMYWYQQKSSQAPKLLFHYYDKDFNNEADTPDNFQSRRPNTSFCFLDIRSPGLGDTAMYLCATSRDPGQGSSPLHFGNGTRLTVT.